This T cell receptor beta chain emerged from a study of shared clonotypes between healthy human individuals. Across the whole study: A few men and two women, aged 18 to 49, were donors.

Trimming removed 1 base from V and 8 bases from J, with 14 bases in between. The CDR3 totals 14 residues. Germline loops: CDR1 MNHEY, CDR2 SVGAGI. Whole-study findings and limits: Naive subsets typically showed greater estimated richness than memory subsets.

Only in-frame clones appear in the TCRdb table, and some are missing; sequencing was by immunoSEQ multiplex PCR. The profile shows millions of clones, approximately 94% of them singletons. Concerning this clone: Antigen: not known.

The sequence derives from a young man in good health. The sample was naive CD4+ T cells sorted from blood. Subset of the sample: CD45RA+ positively selected. This rearrangement joins TRBV6-5 to TRBJ1-2, with D possibly being TRBD1 (5 bases). CDR3 amino acids: CASSYFGAPEGYTF. The CDR3 DNA sequence: TGTGCCAGCAGTTACTTCGGGGCCCCGGAGGGCTACACCTTC.